This T cell receptor beta chain was recovered during a study of metastatic and nonmetastatic thyroid tumors. V lost 0 bases and J lost 2, with 12 bases in between. The CDR3 length is 15 residues. Germline V gives CDR1 SGHRS, CDR2 YFSETQ. TCRdb re-clonotyped the PCR reads through MiXCR. The sample holds 25,000 to 30,000 clones, more than 25% seen once. Thyroid surgery was preceded by no treatment in any patient. V and J are TRBV5-1 and TRBJ2-7; TRBD1 might be the D (5 bases). The TCR was taken from a female donor with papillary thyroid cancer or a benign thyroid nodule (not recorded which). Some clones in this sample may be carry-over from other donors' samples. Sequencing was done on a sample of blood. This CDR3 reads CASSLGAGSPYEQYF. The DNA of the CDR3 is TGCGCCAGCAGCTTGGGGGCAGGGTCCCCCTACGAGCAGTACTTC. Filled out from reference TRBV5-1 and TRBJ2-7, the complete variable domain reads KAGVTQTPRYLIKTRGQQVTLSCSPISGHRSVSWYQQTPGQGLQFLFEYFSETQRNKGNFPGRFSGRQFSNSRSEMNVSTLELGDSALYLCASSLGAGSPYEQYFGPGTRLTVT.